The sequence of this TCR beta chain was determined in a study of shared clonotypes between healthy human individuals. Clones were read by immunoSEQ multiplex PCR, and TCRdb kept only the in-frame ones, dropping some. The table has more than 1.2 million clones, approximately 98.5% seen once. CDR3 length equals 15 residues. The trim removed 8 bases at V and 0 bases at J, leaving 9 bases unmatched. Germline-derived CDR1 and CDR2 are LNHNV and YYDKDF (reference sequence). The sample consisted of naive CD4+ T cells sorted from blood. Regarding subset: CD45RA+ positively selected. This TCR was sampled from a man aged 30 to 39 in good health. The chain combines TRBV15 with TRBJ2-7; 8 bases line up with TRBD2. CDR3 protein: CATPPGGRLSYEQYF. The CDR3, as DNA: TGTGCCACCCCACCGGGGGGGCGGCTCTCCTACGAGCAGTACTTC.